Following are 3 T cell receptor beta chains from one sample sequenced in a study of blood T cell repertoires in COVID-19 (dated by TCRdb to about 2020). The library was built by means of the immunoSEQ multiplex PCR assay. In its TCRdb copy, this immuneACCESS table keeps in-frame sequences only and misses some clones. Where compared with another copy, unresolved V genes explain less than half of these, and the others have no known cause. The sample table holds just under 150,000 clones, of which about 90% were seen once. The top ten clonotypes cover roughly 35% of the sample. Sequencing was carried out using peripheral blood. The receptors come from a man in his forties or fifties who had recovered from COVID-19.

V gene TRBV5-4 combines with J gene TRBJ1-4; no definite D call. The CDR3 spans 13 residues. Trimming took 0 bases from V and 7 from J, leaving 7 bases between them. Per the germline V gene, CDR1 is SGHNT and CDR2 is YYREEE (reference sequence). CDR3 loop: CASSLAGGEKLFF. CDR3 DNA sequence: TGTGCCAGCAGCTTGGCCGGTGGTGAAAAACTGTTTTTT.

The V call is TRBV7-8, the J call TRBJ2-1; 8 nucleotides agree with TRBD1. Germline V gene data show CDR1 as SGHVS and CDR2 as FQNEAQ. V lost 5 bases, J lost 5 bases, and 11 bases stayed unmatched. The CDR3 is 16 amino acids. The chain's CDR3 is CASSTRGGRGHNEQFF. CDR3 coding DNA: TGTGCCAGCAGCACGAGAGGGGGCAGGGGGCACAATGAGCAGTTCTTC.

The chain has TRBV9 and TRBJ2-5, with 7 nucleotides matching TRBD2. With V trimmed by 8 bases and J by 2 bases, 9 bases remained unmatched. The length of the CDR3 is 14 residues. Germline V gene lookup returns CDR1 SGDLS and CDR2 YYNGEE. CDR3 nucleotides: TGTGCCAGTGGTAGCGGGCATGGGCAAGAGACCCAGTACTTC. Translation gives CASGSGHGQETQYF. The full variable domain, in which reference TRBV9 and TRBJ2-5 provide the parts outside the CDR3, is DSGVTQTPKHLITATGQRVTLRCSPRSGDLSVYWYQQSLDQGLQFLIQYYNGEERAKGNILERFSAQQFPDLHSELNLSSLELGDSALYFCASGSGHGQETQYFGPGTRLLVL.